This section outlines one T cell receptor beta chain sequence together with its context. Its cognate antigen is unknown. One junction end does not reproduce the germline sequence, and a read error may be involved. Other DNA sequences of this sample code for an identical CDR3. This entry is derived from a study of OX40 agonist ivuxolimab in advanced cancers. At the level of the study: The treatment was a fully human IgG2 OX40 agonist, ivuxolimab. Patients undergoing dose escalation presented with hepatocellular carcinoma, melanoma, renal cell or head and neck cancer. Study-wide results and caveats: Antigen specificity was not determined for the expanded peripheral T cells.

The germline V gene has CDR1 ENHRY and CDR2 SYGVKD. The CDR3 covers 14 residues. TCRdb's copy holds only in-frame clones and misses some; the assay was immunoSEQ multiplex PCR. Here the sample spans tens of thousands of clones, about 82% being singletons. The clonotype originates from an adult with an advanced solid tumor such as melanoma, head and neck, liver or kidney cancer. The V call is TRBV10-3, the J call TRBJ2-7, with D uncertain. The source was CD4+ or CD8+ T cells sorted from blood, collected in a trial of the OX40 agonist ivuxolimab. Written as DNA, the CDR3 is TGCGCCATCAGCCCCGGGTACTTGGGGTACGAGCAGTACTTC. Translating it yields CAISPGYLGYEQYF.